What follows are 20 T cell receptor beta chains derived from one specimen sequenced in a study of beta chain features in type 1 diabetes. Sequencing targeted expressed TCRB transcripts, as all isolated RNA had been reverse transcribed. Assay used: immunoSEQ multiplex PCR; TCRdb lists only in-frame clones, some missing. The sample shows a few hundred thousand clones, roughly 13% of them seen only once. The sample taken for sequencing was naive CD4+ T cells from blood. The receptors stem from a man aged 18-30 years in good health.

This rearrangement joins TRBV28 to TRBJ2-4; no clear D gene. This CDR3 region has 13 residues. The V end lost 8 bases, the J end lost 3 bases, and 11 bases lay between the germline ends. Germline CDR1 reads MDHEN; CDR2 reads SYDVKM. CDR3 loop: CASFDPGKNIQYF. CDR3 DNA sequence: TGTGCCAGCTTTGACCCAGGCAAAAACATTCAGTACTTC.

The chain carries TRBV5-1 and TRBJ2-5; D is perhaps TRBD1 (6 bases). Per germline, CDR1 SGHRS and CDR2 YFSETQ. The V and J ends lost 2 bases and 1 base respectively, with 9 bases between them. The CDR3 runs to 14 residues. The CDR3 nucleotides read TGCGCCAGCAGCTTCGGCAGGGGCCAAGAGACCCAGTACTTC. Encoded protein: CASSFGRGQETQYF.

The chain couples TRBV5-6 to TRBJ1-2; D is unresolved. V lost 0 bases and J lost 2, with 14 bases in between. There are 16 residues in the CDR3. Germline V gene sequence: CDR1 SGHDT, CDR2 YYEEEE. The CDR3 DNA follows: TGTGCCAGCAGCTTGGCCGGAGGGTACCCGAACTATGGCTACACCTTC. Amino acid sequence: CASSLAGGYPNYGYTF. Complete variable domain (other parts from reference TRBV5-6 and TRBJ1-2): DAGVTQSPTHLIKTRGQQVTLRCSPKSGHDTVSWYQQALGQGPQFIFQYYEEEERQRGNFPDRFSGHQFPNYSSELNVNALLLGDSALYLCASSLAGGYPNYGYTFGSGTRLTVV.

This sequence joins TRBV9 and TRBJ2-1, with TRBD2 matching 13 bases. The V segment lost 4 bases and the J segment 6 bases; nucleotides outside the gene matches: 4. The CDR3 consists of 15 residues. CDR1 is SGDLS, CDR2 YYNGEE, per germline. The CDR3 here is CASSIGLAGANEQFF. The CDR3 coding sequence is TGTGCCAGCAGCATAGGACTAGCGGGAGCCAATGAGCAGTTCTTC.

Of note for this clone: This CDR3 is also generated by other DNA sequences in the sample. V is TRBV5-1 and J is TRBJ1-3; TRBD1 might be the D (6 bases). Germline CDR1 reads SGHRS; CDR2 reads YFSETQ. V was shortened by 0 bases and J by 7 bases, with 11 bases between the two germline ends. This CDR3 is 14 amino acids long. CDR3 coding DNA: TGCGCCAGCAGCTTGGCCGGTAGGGGGAACACCATATATTTT. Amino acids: CASSLAGRGNTIYF.

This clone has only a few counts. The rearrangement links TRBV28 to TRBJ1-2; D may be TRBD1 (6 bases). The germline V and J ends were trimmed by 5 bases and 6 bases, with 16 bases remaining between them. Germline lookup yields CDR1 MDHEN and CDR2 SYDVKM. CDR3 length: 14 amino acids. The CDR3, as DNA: TGTGCCAGCAGTAGTCTGTTCAGGGGTAATGGCTACACCTTC. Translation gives CASSSLFRGNGYTF.

The CDR3 sequence: CASSPRGQGSTYEQYF. CDR3 in DNA: TGTGCCAGCTCACCTAGGGGACAGGGGTCAACCTACGAGCAGTACTTC. The rearrangement joins TRBV18 to TRBJ2-7; 10 bases are shared with TRBD1. With 3 bases clipped from V and 2 bases from J, the junction kept 7 bases outside the gene matches. Germline CDR1 KGHSH, CDR2 LQKENI. The CDR3 is made up of 16 amino acids.

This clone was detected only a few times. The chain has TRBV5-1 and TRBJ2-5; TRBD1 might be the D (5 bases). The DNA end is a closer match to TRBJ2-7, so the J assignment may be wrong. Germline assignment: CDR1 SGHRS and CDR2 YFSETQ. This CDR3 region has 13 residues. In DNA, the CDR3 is TGCGCCAGCAGCTTAAGGGGTCTAGACGAGCAGTACTTC. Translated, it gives CASSLRGLDEQYF.

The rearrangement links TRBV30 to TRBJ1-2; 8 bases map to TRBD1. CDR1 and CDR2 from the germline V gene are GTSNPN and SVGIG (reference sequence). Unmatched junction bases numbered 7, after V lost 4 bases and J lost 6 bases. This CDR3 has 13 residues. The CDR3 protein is CAWTLHRGNGYTF. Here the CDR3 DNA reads TGTGCCTGGACGTTGCACAGGGGGAATGGCTACACCTTC.

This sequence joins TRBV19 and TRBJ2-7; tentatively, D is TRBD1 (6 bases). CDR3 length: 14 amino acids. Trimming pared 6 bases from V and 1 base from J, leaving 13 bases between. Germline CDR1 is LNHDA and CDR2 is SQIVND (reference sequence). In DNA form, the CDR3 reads TGTGCCAGTAGGATTACAGGGATTTCCTACGAGCAGTACTTC. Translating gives CASRITGISYEQYF.

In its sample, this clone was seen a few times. The CDR3 region has the DNA TGCGCCAGCAGCCAAGATGGAGGACAGGTGGTCTACGAGCAGTACTTC. Translation gives CASSQDGGQVVYEQYF. The chain has TRBV4-3 and TRBJ2-7; 7 nucleotides align to TRBD1. This CDR3 has 16 residues. V lost 0 bases to trimming and J lost 3 bases; unmatched junction nucleotides: 8. Looked up from germline, CDR1 is LGHNA and CDR2 is YSLEER.

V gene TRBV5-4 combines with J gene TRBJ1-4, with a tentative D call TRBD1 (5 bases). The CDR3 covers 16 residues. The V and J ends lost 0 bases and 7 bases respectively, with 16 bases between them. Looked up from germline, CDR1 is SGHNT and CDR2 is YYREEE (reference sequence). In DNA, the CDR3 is TGTGCCAGCAGCTTGGACGCTGGGGCAGGGCGTGAAAAACTGTTTTTT. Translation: CASSLDAGAGREKLFF.

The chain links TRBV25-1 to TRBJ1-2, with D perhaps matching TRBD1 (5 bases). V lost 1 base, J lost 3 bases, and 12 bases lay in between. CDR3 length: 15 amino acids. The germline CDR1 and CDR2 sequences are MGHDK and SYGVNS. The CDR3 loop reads CASSEWGGRDYGYTF. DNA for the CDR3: TGTGCCAGCAGTGAATGGGGGGGTCGGGACTATGGCTACACCTTC.

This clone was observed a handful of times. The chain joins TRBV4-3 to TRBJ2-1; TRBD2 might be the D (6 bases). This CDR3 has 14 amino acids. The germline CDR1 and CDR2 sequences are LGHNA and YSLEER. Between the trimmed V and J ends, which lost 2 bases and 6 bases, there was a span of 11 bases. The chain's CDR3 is CASSQMYGSNEQFF. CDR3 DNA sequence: TGCGCCAGCAGCCAAATGTACGGGAGCAATGAGCAGTTCTTC.

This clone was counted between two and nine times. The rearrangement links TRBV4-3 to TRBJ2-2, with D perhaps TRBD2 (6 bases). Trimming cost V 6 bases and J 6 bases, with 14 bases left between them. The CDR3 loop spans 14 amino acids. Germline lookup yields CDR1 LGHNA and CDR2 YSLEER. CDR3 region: CASRIRERAGELFF. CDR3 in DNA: TGCGCCAGCAGAATCAGGGAGCGGGCCGGGGAGCTGTTTTTT.

The CDR3 is CASSRGCEQYF. CDR3 DNA: TGCGCCAGCAGCCGGGGGTGCGAGCAGTACTTC. This chain connects TRBV23-1 to TRBJ2-7; D is perhaps TRBD2 (6 bases). TRBV23-1 is known as an ORF, though its function is uncertain. V gave up 6 bases and J gave up 6 bases, with 9 bases separating them. The CDR3 totals 11 residues.

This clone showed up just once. The chain's CDR3 is CASSYGAPRAKNIQYF. The CDR3 DNA reads TGTGCCAGCAGTTATGGGGCACCGAGGGCCAAAAACATTCAGTACTTC. The chain uses TRBV6-6 and TRBJ2-4; D might be TRBD1 (5 bases). Germline V gives CDR1 MNHNY, CDR2 SVGAGI (reference sequence). This CDR3 comprises 16 residues. V gave up 3 bases and J gave up 1 base, with 13 bases separating them.

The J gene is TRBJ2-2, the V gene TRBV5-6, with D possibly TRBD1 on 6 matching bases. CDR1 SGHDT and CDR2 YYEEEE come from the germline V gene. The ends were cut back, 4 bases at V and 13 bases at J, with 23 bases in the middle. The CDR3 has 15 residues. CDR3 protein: CASSRITFRGSRLFF. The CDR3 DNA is TGTGCCAGCAGCCGCATTACGTTCAGGGGATCCAGGCTGTTTTTT.

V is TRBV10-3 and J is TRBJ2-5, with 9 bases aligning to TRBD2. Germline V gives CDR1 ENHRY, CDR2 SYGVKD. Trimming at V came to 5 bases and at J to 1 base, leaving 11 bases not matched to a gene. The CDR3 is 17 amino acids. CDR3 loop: CAISQGHRTSAQETQYF. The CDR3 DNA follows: TGTGCCATCAGTCAAGGGCACCGGACTAGCGCCCAAGAGACCCAGTACTTC.

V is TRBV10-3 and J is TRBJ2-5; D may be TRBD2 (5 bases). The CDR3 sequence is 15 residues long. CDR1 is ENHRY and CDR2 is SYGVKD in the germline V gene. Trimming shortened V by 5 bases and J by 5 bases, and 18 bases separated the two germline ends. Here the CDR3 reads CAISSHVVRDETQYF. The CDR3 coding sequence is TGTGCCATCAGTTCCCACGTAGTCCGGGATGAGACCCAGTACTTC.